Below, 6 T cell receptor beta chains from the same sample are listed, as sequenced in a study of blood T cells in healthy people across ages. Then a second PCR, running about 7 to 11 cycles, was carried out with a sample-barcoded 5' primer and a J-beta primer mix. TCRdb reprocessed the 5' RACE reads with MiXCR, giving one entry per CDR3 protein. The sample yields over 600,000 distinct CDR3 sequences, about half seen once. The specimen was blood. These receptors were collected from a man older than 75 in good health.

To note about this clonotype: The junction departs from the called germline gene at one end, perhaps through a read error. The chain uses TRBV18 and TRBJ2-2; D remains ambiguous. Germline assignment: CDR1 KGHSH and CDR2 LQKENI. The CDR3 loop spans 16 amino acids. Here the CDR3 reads CASSSLSGTNTGELFF. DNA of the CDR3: TGTGCCAGCTCATCCCTTTCGGGTACGAACACCGGAGAGCTGTTTTTT.

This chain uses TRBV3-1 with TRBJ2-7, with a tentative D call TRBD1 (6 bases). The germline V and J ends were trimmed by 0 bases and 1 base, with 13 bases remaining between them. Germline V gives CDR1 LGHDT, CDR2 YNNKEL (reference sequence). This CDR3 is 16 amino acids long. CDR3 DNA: TGTGCCAGCAGCCAAGATTTGGTCAGGGGATCCTACGAGCAGTACTTC. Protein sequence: CASSQDLVRGSYEQYF.

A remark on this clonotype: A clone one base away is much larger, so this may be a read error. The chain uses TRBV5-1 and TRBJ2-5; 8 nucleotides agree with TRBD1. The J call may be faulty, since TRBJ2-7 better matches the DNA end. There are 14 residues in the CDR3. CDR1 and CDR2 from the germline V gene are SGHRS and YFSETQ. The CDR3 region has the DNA TGCGCCAGCAGCTTCGGACAGGGTAGCCACGAGCAGTACTTC. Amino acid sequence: CASSFGQGSHEQYF.

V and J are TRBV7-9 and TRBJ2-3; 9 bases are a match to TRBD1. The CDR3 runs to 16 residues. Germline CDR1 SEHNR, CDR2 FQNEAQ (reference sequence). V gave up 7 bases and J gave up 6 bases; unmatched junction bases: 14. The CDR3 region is CASIPVQGAHADTQYF. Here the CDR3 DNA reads TGTGCCAGCATCCCAGTACAGGGGGCGCATGCCGATACGCAGTATTTT.

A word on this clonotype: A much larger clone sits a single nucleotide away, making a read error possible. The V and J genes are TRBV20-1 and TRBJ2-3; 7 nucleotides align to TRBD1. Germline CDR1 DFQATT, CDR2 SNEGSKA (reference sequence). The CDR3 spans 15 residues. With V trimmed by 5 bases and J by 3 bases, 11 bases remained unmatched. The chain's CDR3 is CSAWDPGQPTDTQYF. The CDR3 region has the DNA TGCAGTGCTTGGGACCCGGGACAGCCAACAGATACGCAGTATTTT.

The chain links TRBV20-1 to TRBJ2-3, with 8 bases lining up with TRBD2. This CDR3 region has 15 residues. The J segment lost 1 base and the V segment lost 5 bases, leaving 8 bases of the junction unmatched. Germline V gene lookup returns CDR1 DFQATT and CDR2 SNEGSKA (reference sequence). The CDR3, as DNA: TGCAGTGCTCCCCTTTTGCGGGGGGGCACAGATACGCAGTATTTT. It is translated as CSAPLLRGGTDTQYF.